This TCR beta chain was found in a study of cytotoxic CD8 clonotypes in ibrutinib-treated CLL. Study overall: Response samples were taken after a median of approximately 11 months on treatment, range 6 to 36.

The protocol was immunoSEQ multiplex PCR, while the TCRdb copy is restricted to in-frame clones and leaves out a portion. The sample holds approximately 140,000 clones, 60% to 85% seen once. The TCR sequence derives from a human donor with chronic lymphocytic leukemia. Sequencing used PBMCs, obtained after 12 months of ibrutinib treatment.

The CDR3: CASSSMTGTSKYEQYF. CDR3 coding DNA: TGTGCCAGCAGCTCTATGACCGGGACTTCCAAGTACGAGCAGTACTTC. The chain has TRBV7-9 and TRBJ2-7; TRBD2 might be the D (6 bases). Looked up from germline, CDR1 is SEHNR and CDR2 is FQNEAQ (reference sequence). V was clipped by 4 bases and J by 4 bases, with 20 bases between them. CDR3 size: 16 residues.